The 11 T cell receptor beta chains below come from one sample, sequenced in a study of human T cells and chemical hapten exposure. Time point reported: patch test 3, about 24 weeks after DPC sensitization. Noted treatment: therapeutic diphenylcyclopropenone sensitization with weekly scalp DPC. MiXCR, run by TCRdb on the RACE reads, gives a single entry per CDR3 protein. The repertoire holds around 130,000 distinct CDR3 sequences, with about 11% as singletons. Sequencing used whole blood, obtained in connection with sensitization to the hapten diphenylcyclopropenone (DPC). The receptors were sampled from a woman in her forties or fifties with alopecia areata. Some clones in this sample may be carry-over from other donors' samples.

This clonotype was counted many times. This rearrangement joins TRBV28 to TRBJ2-3; the match to TRBD2 covers 8 bases. CDR3 size: 14 residues. V trimming: 9 bases; J trimming: 0 bases; junction bases outside the gene matches: 5. CDR1 is MDHEN, CDR2 SYDVKM, per germline. The CDR3 reads CASLSGGSTDTQYF. The CDR3 nucleotides are TGTGCCAGTCTGAGCGGGGGAAGCACAGATACGCAGTATTTT.

This clonotype has only a few counts. The chain carries TRBV7-8 and TRBJ1-6; possibly TRBD1 for D (5 bases). Trimming removed 1 base at V and 6 bases at J, with 13 bases between. This CDR3 has 16 amino acids. Germline CDR1 SGHVS, CDR2 FQNEAQ. The DNA of the CDR3 is TGTGCCAGCAGCTTAGACGGCAGGGTCCCTAATTCACCCCTCCACTTT. It encodes CASSLDGRVPNSPLHF.

This clonotype was observed many times. The chain is built from TRBV9 and TRBJ2-3; the match to TRBD2 covers 8 bases. Germline V gene lookup returns CDR1 SGDLS and CDR2 YYNGEE. The CDR3 loop spans 16 amino acids. V shed 2 bases, J shed 4 bases, and the junction held 9 bases outside the gene matches. The CDR3 coding sequence is TGTGCCAGCAGCGTTACTGTAGCGGGAAGGTCAGATACGCAGTATTTT. It specifies CASSVTVAGRSDTQYF.

This clonotype has a count of ten or more. The chain carries TRBV18 and TRBJ1-1; D unresolved. The germline V gene encodes CDR1 KGHSH and CDR2 LQKENI. CDR3 size: 14 residues. The V end was cut by 5 bases, the J end by 0 bases, with 10 bases between. CDR3 sequence: CASSGQNMNTEAFF. For the CDR3, the DNA is TGTGCCAGCTCAGGGCAGAACATGAACACTGAAGCTTTCTTT. The full variable domain, completed using reference TRBV18 and TRBJ1-1, is NAGVMQNPRHLVRRRGQEARLRCSPMKGHSHVYWYRQLPEEGLKFMVYLQKENIIDESGMPKERFSAEFPKEGPSILRIQQVVRGDSAAYFCASSGQNMNTEAFFGQGTRLTVV.

This chain links TRBV2 with TRBJ2-3, with 7 bases matching TRBD2. V was pared by 6 bases and J by 0 bases, with 12 bases of the junction left unmatched. CDR3 length: 17 amino acids. CDR1 and CDR2 (germline): SNHLY, FYNNEI. The CDR3 DNA is TGTGCCAGCAGCCTGAGAGGGATGGGACTAAGCACAGATACGCAGTATTTT. It is translated as CASSLRGMGLSTDTQYF.

This clonotype turned up a few times. The chain uses TRBV4-2 and TRBJ1-2; D unclear. The V end lost 3 bases, the J end lost 4 bases, and 12 bases lay between the germline ends. The CDR3 totals 14 residues. The germline CDR1 and CDR2 sequences are LGHNA and YNFKEQ. The CDR3 spells CASSQTDTSYGYTF. The DNA of the CDR3 is TGTGCCAGCAGCCAGACCGACACCTCCTATGGCTACACCTTC.

This clonotype has only a few counts. The chain is built from TRBV18 and TRBJ2-3; maybe TRBD2 (6 bases). Looked up from germline, CDR1 is KGHSH and CDR2 is LQKENI. V was cut by 6 bases and J by 5 bases, with 15 bases left in between. The CDR3 is 14 residues long. The CDR3 DNA reads as TGTGCCAGCTCGAGCGGGTTTGGCGGAGATACGCAGTATTTT. Translated, it gives CASSSGFGGDTQYF.

By its share, this clonotype is medium-sized. The chain joins TRBV12-3 or TRBV12-4 to TRBJ2-2; D is uncertain. V was pared by 1 base and J by 4 bases, with 4 bases between. This CDR3 is built from 13 residues. In nucleotides, the CDR3 is TGTGCCAGCAGTTTAGGGTTCACCGGGGAGCTGTTTTTT. This codes for CASSLGFTGELFF.

This clonotype has just a few counts. The chain is built from TRBV7-8 and TRBJ2-3; the match to TRBD2 covers 7 bases. Germline V lookup: CDR1 SGHVS, CDR2 FQNEAQ. The CDR3 runs 16 residues. Germline trimming cut 7 bases from V and 4 bases from J; bases unmatched to any gene: 14. The CDR3 DNA sequence: TGTGCCAGCACCACCTATGGCGGGAGTAGTTCAGATACGCAGTATTTT. Protein sequence: CASTTYGGSSSDTQYF.

J is TRBJ1-3 and V is TRBV12-3 or TRBV12-4; no reliable D call. The CDR3 runs 15 residues. Trimming took off 4 bases at V and 0 bases at J, with 10 bases between the two ends. The CDR3 protein is CASSSDGRSGNTIYF. The CDR3 DNA reads as TGTGCCAGCAGTTCCGACGGACGCTCTGGAAACACCATATATTTT.

This clonotype was counted only a few times. In DNA, the CDR3 is TGTGCCAGCAGCAAAGTATTGTTGAGGCAGGATGATGGCTACACCTTC. Amino acid sequence: CASSKVLLRQDDGYTF. The chain carries TRBV21-1 and TRBJ1-2. TRBV21-1 is tagged as a pseudogene. The CDR3 consists of 16 residues.